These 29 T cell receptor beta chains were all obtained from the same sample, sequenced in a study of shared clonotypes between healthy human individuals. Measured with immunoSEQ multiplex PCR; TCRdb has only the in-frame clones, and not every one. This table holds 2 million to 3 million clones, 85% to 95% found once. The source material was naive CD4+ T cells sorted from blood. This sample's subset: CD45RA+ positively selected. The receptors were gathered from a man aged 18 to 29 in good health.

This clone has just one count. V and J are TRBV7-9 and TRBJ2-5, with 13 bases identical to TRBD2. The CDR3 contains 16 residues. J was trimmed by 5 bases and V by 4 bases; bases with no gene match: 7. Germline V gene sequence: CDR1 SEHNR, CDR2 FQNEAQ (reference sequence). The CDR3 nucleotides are TGTGCCAGCAGCTCCACTAGCGGGGGGGCGGTGGAGACCCAGTACTTC. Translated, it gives CASSSTSGGAVETQYF.

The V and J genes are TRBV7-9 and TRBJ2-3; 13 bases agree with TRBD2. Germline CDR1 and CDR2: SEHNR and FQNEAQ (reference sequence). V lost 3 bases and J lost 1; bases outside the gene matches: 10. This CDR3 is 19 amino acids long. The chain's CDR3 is CASSLGPGLAGSRTDTQYF. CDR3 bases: TGTGCCAGCAGCTTGGGACCGGGACTAGCGGGGAGCCGCACAGATACGCAGTATTTT.

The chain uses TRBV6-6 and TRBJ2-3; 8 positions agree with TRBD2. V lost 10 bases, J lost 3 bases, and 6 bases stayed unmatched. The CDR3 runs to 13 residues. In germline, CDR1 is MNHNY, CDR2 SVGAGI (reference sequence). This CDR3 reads CAISGSNTDTQYF. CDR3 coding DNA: TGTGCCATCAGCGGGAGTAATACAGATACGCAGTATTTT.

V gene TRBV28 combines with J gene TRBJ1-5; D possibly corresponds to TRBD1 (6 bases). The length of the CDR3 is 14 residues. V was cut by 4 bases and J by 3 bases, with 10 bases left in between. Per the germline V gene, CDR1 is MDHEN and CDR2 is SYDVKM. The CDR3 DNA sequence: TGTGCCAGCAGTTCGGGACAAAACAATCAGCCCCAGCATTTT. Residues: CASSSGQNNQPQHF. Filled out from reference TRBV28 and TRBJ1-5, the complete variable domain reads DVKVTQSSRYLVKRTGEKVFLECVQDMDHENMFWYRQDPGLGLRLIYFSYDVKMKEKGDIPEGYSVSREKKERFSLILESASTNQTSMYLCASSSGQNNQPQHFGDGTRLSIL.

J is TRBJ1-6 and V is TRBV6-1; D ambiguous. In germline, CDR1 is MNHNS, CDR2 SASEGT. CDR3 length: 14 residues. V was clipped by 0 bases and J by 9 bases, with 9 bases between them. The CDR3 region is CASSEAPVISPLHF. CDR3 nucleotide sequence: TGTGCCAGCAGTGAAGCTCCCGTTATTTCACCCCTCCACTTT.

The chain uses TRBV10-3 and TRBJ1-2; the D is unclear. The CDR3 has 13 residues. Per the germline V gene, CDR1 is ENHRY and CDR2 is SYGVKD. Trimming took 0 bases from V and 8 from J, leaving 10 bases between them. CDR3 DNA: TGTGCCATCAGTGAGTCTCTCCCGGAGGGCTACACCTTC. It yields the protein CAISESLPEGYTF.

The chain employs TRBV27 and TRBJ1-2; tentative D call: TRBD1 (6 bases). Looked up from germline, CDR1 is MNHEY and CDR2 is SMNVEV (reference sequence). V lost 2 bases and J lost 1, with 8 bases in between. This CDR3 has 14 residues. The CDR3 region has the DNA TGTGCCAGCAGTTTAGCAGGGGTTAACTATGGCTACACCTTC. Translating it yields CASSLAGVNYGYTF.

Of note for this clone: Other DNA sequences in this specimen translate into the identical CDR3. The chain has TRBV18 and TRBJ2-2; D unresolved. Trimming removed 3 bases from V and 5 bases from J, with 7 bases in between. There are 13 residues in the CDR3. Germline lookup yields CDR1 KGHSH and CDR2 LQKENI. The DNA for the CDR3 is TGTGCCAGCTCACCTCGGACGACCGGGGAGCTGTTTTTT. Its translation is CASSPRTTGELFF.

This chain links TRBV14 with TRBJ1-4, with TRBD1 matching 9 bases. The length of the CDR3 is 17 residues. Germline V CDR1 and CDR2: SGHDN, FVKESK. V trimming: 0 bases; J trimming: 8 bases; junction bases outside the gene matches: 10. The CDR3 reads CASSQDGRDRVHEKLFF. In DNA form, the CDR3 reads TGTGCCAGCAGCCAAGATGGCCGGGACAGGGTGCACGAAAAACTGTTTTTT. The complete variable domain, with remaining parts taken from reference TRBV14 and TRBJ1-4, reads EAGVTQFPSHSVIEKGQTVTLRCDPISGHDNLYWYRRVMGKEIKFLLHFVKESKQDESGMPNNRFLAERTGGTYSTLKVQPAELEDSGVYFCASSQDGRDRVHEKLFFGSGTQLSVL.

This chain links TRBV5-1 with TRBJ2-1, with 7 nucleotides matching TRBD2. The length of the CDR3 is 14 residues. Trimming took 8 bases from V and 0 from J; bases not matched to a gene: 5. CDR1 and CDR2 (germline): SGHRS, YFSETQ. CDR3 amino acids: CASQGTNSYNEQFF. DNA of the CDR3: TGCGCCAGTCAAGGGACTAACTCCTACAATGAGCAGTTCTTC.

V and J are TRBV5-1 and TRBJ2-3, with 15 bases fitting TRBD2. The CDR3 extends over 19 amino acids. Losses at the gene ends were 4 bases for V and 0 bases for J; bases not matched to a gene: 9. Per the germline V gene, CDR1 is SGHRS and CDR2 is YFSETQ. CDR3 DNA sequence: TGCGCCAGCAGCAAGGGACTAGCGGGAGGAATAACTAGCACAGATACGCAGTATTTT. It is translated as CASSKGLAGGITSTDTQYF.

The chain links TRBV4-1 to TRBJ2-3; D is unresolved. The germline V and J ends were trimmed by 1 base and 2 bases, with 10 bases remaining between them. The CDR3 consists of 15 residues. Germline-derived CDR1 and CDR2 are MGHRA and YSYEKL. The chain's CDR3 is CASSQGPRTTDTQYF. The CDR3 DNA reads TGCGCCAGCAGCCAAGGTCCTAGAACCACAGATACGCAGTATTTT.

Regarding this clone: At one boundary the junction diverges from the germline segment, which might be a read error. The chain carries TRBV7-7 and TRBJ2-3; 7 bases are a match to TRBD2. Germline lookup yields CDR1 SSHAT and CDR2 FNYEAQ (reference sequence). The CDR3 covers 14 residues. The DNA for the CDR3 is TGTGCTAGCAGCTCGGGGGGTAGCACAGATACGCAGTATTTT. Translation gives CASSSGGSTDTQYF.

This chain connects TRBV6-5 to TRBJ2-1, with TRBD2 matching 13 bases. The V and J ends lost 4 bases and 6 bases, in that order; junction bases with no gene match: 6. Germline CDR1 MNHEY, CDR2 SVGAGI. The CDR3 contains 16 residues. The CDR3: CASSSLLAGGPNEQFF. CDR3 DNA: TGTGCCAGCAGTTCCCTACTAGCGGGGGGGCCCAATGAGCAGTTCTTC.

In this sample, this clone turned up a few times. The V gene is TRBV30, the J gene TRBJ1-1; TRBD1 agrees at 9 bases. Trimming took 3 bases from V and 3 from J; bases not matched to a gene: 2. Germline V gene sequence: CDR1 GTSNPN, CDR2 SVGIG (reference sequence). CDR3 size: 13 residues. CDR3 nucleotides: TGTGCCTGGAGACAGGGGGCGGACACTGAAGCTTTCTTT. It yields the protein CAWRQGADTEAFF. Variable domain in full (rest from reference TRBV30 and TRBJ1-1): SQTIHQWPATLVQPVGSPLSLECTVEGTSNPNLYWYRQAAGRGLQLLFYSVGIGQISSEVPQNLSASRPQDRQFILSSKKLLLSDSGFYLCAWRQGADTEAFFGQGTRLTVV.

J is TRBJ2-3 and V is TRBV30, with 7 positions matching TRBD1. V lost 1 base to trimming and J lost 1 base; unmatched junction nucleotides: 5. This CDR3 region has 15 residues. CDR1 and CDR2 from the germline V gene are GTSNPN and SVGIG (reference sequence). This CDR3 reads CAWSGAQGGTDTQYF. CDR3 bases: TGTGCCTGGAGTGGTGCCCAGGGGGGCACAGATACGCAGTATTTT.

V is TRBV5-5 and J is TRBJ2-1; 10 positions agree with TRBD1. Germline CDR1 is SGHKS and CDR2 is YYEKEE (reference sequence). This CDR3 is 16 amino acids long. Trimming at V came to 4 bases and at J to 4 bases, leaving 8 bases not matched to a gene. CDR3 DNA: TGTGCCAGCAGCAACTACCGGGACAGGGGTTACAATGAGCAGTTCTTC. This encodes CASSNYRDRGYNEQFF.

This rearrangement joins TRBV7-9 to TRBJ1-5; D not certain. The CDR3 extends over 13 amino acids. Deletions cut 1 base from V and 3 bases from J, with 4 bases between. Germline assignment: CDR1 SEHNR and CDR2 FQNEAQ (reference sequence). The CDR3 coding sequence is TGTGCCAGCAGCTTAGATGACAATCAGCCCCAGCATTTT. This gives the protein CASSLDDNQPQHF.

CDR3: CASKTAGDEQYF. In nucleotides, the CDR3 is TGTGCCAGCAAAACCGCCGGCGACGAGCAGTACTTC. The chain uses TRBV18 and TRBJ2-7; no clear D. This CDR3 spans 12 amino acids. Germline-derived CDR1 and CDR2 are KGHSH and LQKENI. With 8 bases removed from V and 5 bases from J, the gap between germline ends came to 13 bases.

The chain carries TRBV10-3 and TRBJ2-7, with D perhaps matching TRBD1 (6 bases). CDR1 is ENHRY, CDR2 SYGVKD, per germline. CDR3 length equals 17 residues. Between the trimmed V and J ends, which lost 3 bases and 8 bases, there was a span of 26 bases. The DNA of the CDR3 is TGTGCCATCAGTGACGACTTTGGACAGAAGAACCCCTATAAGCAGTACTTC. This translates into CAISDDFGQKNPYKQYF.

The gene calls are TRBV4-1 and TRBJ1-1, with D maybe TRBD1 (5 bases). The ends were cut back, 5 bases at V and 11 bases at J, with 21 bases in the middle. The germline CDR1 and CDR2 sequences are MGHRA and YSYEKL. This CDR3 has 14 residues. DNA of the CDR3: TGCGCCAGCAGCGGGGAAGCCCAAGGGGTGGGCGCTTTCTTT. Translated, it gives CASSGEAQGVGAFF.

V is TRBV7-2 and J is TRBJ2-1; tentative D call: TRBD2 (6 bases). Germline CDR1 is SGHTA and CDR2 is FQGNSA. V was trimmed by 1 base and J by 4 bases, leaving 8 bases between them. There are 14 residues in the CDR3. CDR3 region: CASSLGGVYNEQFF. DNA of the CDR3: TGTGCCAGCAGCTTAGGCGGGGTATACAATGAGCAGTTCTTC.

CDR3 coding DNA: TGTGCCAGCAGTTTGGTGGGGGCCACAGATACGCAGTATTTT. Its protein product is CASSLVGATDTQYF. This chain uses TRBV2 with TRBJ2-3; D might be TRBD1 (6 bases). The CDR3 contains 14 residues. Germline loops: CDR1 SNHLY, CDR2 FYNNEI. Between the trimmed V and J ends, which lost 5 bases and 2 bases, there was a span of 11 bases. Supplemented by reference TRBV2 and TRBJ2-3, the full variable domain reads EPEVTQTPSHQVTQMGQEVILRCVPISNHLYFYWYRQILGQKVEFLVSFYNNEISEKSEIFDDQFSVERPDGSNFTLKIRSTKLEDSAMYFCASSLVGATDTQYFGPGTRLTVL.

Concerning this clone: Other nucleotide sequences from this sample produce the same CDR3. Here the CDR3 reads CASSPAAGSYEQYF. CDR3 bases: TGTGCCAGCTCACCCGCGGCAGGGTCCTACGAGCAGTACTTC. The chain joins TRBV18 to TRBJ2-7, with D maybe TRBD1 (5 bases). V was clipped by 3 bases and J by 1 base, with 10 bases between them. This CDR3 spans 14 amino acids. Germline values: CDR1 KGHSH, CDR2 LQKENI.

The CDR3 protein is CASRTTGNEQFF. The DNA of the CDR3 is TGTGCCAGCAGAACGACAGGTAATGAGCAGTTCTTC. The chain employs TRBV6-1 and TRBJ2-1; D might be TRBD1 (6 bases). Trimming removed 6 bases from V and 7 bases from J, with 10 bases in between. This CDR3 has 12 residues. Germline loops: CDR1 MNHNS, CDR2 SASEGT.

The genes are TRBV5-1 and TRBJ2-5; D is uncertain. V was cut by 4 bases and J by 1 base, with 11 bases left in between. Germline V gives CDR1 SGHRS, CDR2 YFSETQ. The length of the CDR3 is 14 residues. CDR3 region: CASSPKTGQETQYF. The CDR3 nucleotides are TGCGCCAGCAGCCCGAAGACGGGCCAAGAGACCCAGTACTTC. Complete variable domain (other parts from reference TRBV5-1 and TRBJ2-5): KAGVTQTPRYLIKTRGQQVTLSCSPISGHRSVSWYQQTPGQGLQFLFEYFSETQRNKGNFPGRFSGRQFSNSRSEMNVSTLELGDSALYLCASSPKTGQETQYFGPGTRLLVL.

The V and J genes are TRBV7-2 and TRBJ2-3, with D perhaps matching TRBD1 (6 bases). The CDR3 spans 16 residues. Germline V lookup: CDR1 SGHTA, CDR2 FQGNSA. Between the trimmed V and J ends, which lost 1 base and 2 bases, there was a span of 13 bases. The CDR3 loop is CASSLDGTTITDTQYF. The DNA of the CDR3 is TGTGCCAGCAGCTTAGACGGGACAACCATCACAGATACGCAGTATTTT.

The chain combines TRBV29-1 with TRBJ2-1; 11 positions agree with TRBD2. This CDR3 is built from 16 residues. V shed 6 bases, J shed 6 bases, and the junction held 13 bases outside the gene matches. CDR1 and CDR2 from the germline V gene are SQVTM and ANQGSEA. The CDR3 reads CSVGGIAGGPGNEQFF. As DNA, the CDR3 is TGCAGCGTGGGGGGAATAGCGGGAGGGCCGGGCAATGAGCAGTTCTTC.

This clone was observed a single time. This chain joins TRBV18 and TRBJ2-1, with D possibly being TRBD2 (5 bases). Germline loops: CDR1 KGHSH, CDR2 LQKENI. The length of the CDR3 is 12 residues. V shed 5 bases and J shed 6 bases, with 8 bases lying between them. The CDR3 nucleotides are TGTGCCAGCTCAATCGAGGGCAATGAGCAGTTCTTC. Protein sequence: CASSIEGNEQFF.